There are a few counts of the clone carrying this T cell receptor (beta chain). Its target is unknown. This specimen belongs to a study of human T cells and chemical hapten exposure. TCRdb itself ran the RACE reads through MiXCR, one entry per CDR3 protein. The repertoire holds around 150,000 distinct CDR3 sequences, with about a quarter as singletons. Notes on the study in general: Expanded TCRs were compared with controls, and the expanded TCRs formed significantly more large CDR3 similarity clusters.

In germline, CDR1 is LGHNA, CDR2 YSLEER. V was pared by 0 bases and J by 5 bases, with 2 bases of the junction left unmatched. This CDR3 contains 15 residues. The time point here: patch test 3, about 24 weeks after DPC sensitization. As for treatment: therapeutic diphenylcyclopropenone sensitization with weekly scalp DPC. This sequence originates from a woman between 18 and 29 years old with alopecia areata. Some clones in this sample may be carry-over from other donors' samples. The sequenced sample was whole blood, obtained in connection with sensitization to the hapten diphenylcyclopropenone (DPC). The chain carries TRBV4-3 and TRBJ2-5; 11 bases map to TRBD1. This chain's CDR3 is CASSQEGQGVETQYF. In nucleotides, the CDR3 is TGCGCCAGCAGCCAAGAGGGACAGGGGGTGGAGACCCAGTACTTC.